This TCR beta chain was retrieved from a study of T cells expressing NK-cell markers. Overall study: Each TCR beta repertoire originated in sorted T cells that were CD3+CD56+NKG2C+, CD3+CD56+NKG2C- or CD3+CD56-NKG2C+.

This CDR3 is built from 14 residues. Germline loops: CDR1 MNHEY, CDR2 SVGAGI. TCRdb re-called the 5' RACE reads and catalogs CDR3 proteins one per entry, DNA excluded. The clone table shows 440,000 or so distinct CDR3 sequences, with the ten largest holding approximately 7%. The clonotype was recovered from a woman between 18 and 70 years old in good health. The chain combines TRBV6-5 with TRBJ1-3. Sequencing input: blood T cells: a sorted CD56 or NKG2C T cell subset, CD4+ or CD8+ T cells, or bulk PBMC T cells (not recorded which). The CDR3 sequence is CASRLGRVQDTIYF.